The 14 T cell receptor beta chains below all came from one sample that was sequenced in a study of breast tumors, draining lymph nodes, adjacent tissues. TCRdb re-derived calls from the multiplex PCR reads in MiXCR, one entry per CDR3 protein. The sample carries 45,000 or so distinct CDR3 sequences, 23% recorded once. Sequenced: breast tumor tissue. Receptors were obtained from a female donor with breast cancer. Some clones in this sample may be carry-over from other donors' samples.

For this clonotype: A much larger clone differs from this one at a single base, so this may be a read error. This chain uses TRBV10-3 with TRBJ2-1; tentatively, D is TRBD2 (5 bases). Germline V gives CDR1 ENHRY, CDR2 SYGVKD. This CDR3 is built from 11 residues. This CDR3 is CATSEGNEQFF. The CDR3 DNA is TGTGCCACCAGTGAGGGCAATGAGCAGTTCTTC.

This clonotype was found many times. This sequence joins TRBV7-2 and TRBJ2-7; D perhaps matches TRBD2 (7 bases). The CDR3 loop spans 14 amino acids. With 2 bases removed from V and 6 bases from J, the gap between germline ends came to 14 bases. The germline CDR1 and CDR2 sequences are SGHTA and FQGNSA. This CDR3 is CASSLRGGRGEQYF. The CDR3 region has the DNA TGTGCCAGCAGCTTAAGGGGGGGTAGGGGCGAGCAGTACTTC.

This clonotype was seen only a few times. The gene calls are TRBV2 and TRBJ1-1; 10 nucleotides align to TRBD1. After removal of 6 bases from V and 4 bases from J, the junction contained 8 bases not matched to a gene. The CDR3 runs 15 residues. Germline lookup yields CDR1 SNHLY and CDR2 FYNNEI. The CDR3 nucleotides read TGTGCCAGCAGCCGGGACAGGGGCGGGGGCACTGAAGCTTTCTTT. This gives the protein CASSRDRGGGTEAFF.

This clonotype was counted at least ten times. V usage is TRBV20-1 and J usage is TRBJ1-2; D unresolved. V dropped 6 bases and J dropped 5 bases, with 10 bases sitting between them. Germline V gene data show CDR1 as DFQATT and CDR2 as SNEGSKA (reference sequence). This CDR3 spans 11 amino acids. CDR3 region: CSAAETYGYTF. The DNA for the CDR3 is TGCAGTGCGGCGGAGACATATGGCTACACCTTC.

The CDR3 sequence: CSARDQVAYYEQYF. The CDR3 bases are TGCAGTGCTAGAGACCAGGTGGCCTACTACGAGCAGTACTTC. V is TRBV20-1 and J is TRBJ2-7; unclear D gene. Looked up from germline, CDR1 is DFQATT and CDR2 is SNEGSKA (reference sequence). The V end lost 0 bases, the J end lost 3 bases, and 12 bases lay between the germline ends. There are 14 residues in the CDR3.

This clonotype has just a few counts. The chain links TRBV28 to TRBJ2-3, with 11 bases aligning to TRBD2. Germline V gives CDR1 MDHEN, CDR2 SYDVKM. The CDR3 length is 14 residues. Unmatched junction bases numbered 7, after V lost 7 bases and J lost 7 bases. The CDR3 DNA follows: TGTGCCAGCAACTCACTAGCGGGAGTGTATACGCAGTATTTT. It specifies CASNSLAGVYTQYF. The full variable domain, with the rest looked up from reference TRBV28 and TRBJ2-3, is DVKVTQSSRYLVKRTGEKVFLECVQDMDHENMFWYRQDPGLGLRLIYFSYDVKMKEKGDIPEGYSVSREKKERFSLILESASTNQTSMYLCASNSLAGVYTQYFGPGTRLTVL.

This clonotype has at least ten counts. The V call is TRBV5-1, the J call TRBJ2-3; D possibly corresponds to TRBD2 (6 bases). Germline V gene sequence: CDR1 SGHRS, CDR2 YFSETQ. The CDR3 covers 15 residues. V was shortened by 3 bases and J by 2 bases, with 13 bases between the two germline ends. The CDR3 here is CASSSGLQSTDTQYF. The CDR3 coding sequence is TGCGCCAGCAGCTCGGGACTCCAATCCACAGATACGCAGTATTTT.

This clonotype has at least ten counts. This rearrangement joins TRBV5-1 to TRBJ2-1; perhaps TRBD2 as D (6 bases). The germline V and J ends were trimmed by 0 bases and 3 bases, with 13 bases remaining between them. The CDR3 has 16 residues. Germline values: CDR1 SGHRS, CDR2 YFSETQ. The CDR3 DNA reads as TGCGCCAGCAGCTTGGGAGTAGGAGCGGGCTACAATGAGCAGTTCTTC. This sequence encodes CASSLGVGAGYNEQFF.

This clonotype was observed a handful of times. CDR3 nucleotides: TGTGCCAGCACCGAATGGGGGGCAGCCGCCAAAAACATTCAGTACTTC. Translated, it gives CASTEWGAAAKNIQYF. The rearrangement uses TRBV6-1 and TRBJ2-4; either TRBD1 or TRBD2 may supply D (6 bases each). Per the germline V gene, CDR1 is MNHNS and CDR2 is SASEGT. CDR3 size: 16 residues. V lost 7 bases and J lost 1, with 17 bases in between.

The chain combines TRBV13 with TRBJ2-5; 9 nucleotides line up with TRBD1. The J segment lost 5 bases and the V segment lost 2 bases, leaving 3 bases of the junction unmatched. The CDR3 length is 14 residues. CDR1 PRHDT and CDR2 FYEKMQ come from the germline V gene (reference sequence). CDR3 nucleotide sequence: TGTGCCAGCAGCTTATATGGGACAGGGGAGACCCAGTACTTC. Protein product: CASSLYGTGETQYF. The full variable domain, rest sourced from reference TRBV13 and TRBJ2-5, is AAGVIQSPRHLIKEKRETATLKCYPIPRHDTVYWYQQGPGQDPQFLISFYEKMQSDKGSIPDRFSAQQFSDYHSELNMSSLELGDSALYFCASSLYGTGETQYFGPGTRLLVL.

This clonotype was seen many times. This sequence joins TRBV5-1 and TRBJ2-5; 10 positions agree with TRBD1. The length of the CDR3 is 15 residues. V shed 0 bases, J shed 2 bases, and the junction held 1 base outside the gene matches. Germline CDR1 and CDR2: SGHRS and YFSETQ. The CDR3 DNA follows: TGCGCCAGCAGCTTGGGGACAGGGGGACAAGAGACCCAGTACTTC. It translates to CASSLGTGGQETQYF.

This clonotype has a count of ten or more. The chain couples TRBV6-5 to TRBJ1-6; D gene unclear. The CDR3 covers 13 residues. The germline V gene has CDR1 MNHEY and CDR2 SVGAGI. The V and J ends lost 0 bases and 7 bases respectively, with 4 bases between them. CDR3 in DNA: TGTGCCAGCAGTTACTCGGAAAATTCACCCCTCCACTTT. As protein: CASSYSENSPLHF.

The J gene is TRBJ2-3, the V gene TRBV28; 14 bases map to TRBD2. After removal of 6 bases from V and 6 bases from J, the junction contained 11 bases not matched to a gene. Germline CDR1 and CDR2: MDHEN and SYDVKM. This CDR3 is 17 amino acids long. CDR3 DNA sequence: TGTGCCAGCAGCTTGGGACTAGCGGGAGCTTTTCAGGATACGCAGTATTTT. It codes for CASSLGLAGAFQDTQYF.

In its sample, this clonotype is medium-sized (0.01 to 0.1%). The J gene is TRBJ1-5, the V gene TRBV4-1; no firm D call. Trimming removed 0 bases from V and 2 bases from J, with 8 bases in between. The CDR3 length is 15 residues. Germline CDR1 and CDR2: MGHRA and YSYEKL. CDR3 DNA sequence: TGCGCCAGCAGCCAAGAACCCGGCCGCAATCAGCCCCAGCATTTT. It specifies CASSQEPGRNQPQHF.